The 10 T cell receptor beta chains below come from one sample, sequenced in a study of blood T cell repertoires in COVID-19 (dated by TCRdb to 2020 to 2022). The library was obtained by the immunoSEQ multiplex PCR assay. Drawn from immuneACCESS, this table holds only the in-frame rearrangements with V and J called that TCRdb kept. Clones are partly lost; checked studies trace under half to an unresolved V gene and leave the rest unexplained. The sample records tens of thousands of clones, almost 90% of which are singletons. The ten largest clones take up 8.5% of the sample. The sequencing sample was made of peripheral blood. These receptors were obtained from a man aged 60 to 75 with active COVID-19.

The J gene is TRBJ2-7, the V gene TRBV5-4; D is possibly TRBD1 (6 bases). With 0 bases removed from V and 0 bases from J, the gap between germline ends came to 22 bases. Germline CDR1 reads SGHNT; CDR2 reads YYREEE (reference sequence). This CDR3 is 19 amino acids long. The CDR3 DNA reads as TGTGCCAGCAGCTTGGTACAGGGTGGGGACGGCAGGCCCTCCTACGAGCAGTACTTC. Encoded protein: CASSLVQGGDGRPSYEQYF.

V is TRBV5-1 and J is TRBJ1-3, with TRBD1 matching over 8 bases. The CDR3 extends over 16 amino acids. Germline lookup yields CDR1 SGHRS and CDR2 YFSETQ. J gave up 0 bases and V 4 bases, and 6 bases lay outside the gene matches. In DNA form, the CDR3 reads TGCGCCAGCAGCCCAGGGGGCCCGCGCTCTGGAAACACCATATATTTT. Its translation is CASSPGGPRSGNTIYF.

The CDR3 here is CASSPRGVAKNIQYF. Written as DNA, the CDR3 is TGTGCCAGCAGCCCCAGGGGGGTAGCCAAAAACATTCAGTACTTC. The gene calls are TRBV5-6 and TRBJ2-4; possibly TRBD1 for D (7 bases). This CDR3 comprises 15 residues. Per germline, CDR1 SGHDT and CDR2 YYEEEE. The V gene lost 4 bases and the J gene lost 0 bases, with 11 bases spanning the gap.

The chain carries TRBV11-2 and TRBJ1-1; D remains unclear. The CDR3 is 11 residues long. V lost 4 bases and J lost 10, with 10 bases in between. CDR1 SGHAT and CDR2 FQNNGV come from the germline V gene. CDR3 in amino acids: CASSYDEAAFF. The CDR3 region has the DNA TGTGCCAGCAGCTACGACGAGGCAGCTTTCTTT.

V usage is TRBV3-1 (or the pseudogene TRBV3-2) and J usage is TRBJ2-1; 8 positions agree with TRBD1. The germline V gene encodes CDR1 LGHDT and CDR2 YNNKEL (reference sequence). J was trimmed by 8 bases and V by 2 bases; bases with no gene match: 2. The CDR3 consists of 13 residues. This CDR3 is CASSQQGADEQFF. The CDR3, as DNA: TGTGCCAGCAGCCAACAGGGGGCGGATGAGCAGTTCTTC.

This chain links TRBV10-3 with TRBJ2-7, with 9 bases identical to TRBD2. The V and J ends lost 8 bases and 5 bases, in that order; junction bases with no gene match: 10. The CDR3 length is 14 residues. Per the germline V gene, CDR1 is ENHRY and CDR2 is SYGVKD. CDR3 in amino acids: CAIGTSPRLDEQYF. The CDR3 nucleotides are TGTGCCATCGGGACTAGCCCCCGGTTGGACGAGCAGTACTTC.

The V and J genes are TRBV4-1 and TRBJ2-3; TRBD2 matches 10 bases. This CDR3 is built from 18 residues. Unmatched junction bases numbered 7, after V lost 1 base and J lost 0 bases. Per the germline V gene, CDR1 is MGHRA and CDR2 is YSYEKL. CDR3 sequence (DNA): TGCGCCAGCAGCCAAGCGCTAGCGGGAGCCTTTAGCACAGATACGCAGTATTTT. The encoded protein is CASSQALAGAFSTDTQYF.

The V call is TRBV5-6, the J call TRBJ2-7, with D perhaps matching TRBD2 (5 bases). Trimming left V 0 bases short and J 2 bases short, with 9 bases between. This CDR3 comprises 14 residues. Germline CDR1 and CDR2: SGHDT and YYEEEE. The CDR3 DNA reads TGTGCCAGCAGCTTGGCGGTAGCGACCTACGAGCAGTACTTC. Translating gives CASSLAVATYEQYF.

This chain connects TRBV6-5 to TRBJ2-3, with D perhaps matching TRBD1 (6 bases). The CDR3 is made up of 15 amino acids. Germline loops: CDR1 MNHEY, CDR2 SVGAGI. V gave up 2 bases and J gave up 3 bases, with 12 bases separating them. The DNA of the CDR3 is TGTGCCAGCAGTTACAGGGGGATTGGGACAGATACGCAGTATTTT. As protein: CASSYRGIGTDTQYF.

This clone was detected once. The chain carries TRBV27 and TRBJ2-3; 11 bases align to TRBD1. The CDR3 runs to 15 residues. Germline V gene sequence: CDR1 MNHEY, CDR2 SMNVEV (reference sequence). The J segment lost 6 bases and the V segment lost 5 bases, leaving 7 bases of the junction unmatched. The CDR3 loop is CASSPRGQGVDTQYF. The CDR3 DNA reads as TGTGCCAGCAGTCCAAGGGGACAGGGGGTTGATACGCAGTATTTT.